This T cell receptor beta chain derives from a study of blood T cell repertoires in COVID-19. Study-wide background: The United States, Italy and Spain supplied acute and convalescent COVID-19 samples.

The table came from immunoSEQ multiplex PCR; TCRdb's copy has only in-frame clones and leaves some out. The data hold tens of thousands of clones, with around nine tenths observed a single time. This CDR3 is built from 12 residues. V was clipped by 7 bases and J by 4 bases, with 9 bases between them. Germline V gene data show CDR1 as SGHRS and CDR2 as YFSETQ. The rearrangement joins TRBV5-1 to TRBJ2-1; D perhaps matches TRBD2 (5 bases). The receptor's source is a human donor with active COVID-19. The donor label of this sample is uncertain. Sequencing input: peripheral blood. CDR3 in amino acids: CASGLFYNEQFF. CDR3 coding DNA: TGCGCCAGCGGACTGTTTTACAATGAGCAGTTCTTC.